A single sample gave rise to the 25 T cell receptor beta chains below, sequenced in a study of blood T cell repertoires in COVID-19. Produced via immunoSEQ multiplex PCR; TCRdb's table is partial and in-frame only. The table includes about 120,000 clones, about four fifths detected once. The sequenced material came from peripheral blood. These TCRs come from a man between 65 and 85 years old with acute or convalescent COVID-19.

CDR3 in DNA: TGTGCCATCAAATTTACGGGGGAGTTATACACCTTC. Its translation is CAIKFTGELYTF. The rearrangement links TRBV10-3 to TRBJ1-2; D perhaps matches TRBD1 (5 bases). The CDR3 length is 12 residues. CDR1 is ENHRY, CDR2 SYGVKD, per germline. V lost 7 bases to trimming and J lost 11 bases, with 17 bases between them.

The V call is TRBV9, the J call TRBJ1-2; D uncertain. V was cut by 3 bases and J by 0 bases, with 9 bases left in between. Germline values: CDR1 SGDLS, CDR2 YYNGEE. The CDR3 covers 14 residues. The CDR3 sequence: CASSAQNPNYGYTF. The CDR3 DNA sequence: TGTGCCAGCAGCGCACAGAACCCTAACTATGGCTACACCTTC.

The chain uses TRBV7-3 and TRBJ2-1; TRBD2 matches at 8 bases. V shed 1 base, J shed 8 bases, and the junction held 10 bases outside the gene matches. Germline CDR1 SGHTA, CDR2 FQGTGA. This CDR3 is built from 16 residues. CDR3 residues: CASSLNGGGRKDEQFF. The CDR3 DNA follows: TGTGCCAGCAGCTTAAACGGGGGGGGCCGGAAGGATGAGCAGTTCTTC.

V usage is TRBV5-1 and J usage is TRBJ2-3, with D possibly being TRBD2 (6 bases). CDR3 length: 14 amino acids. Deletions cut 2 bases from V and 3 bases from J, with 10 bases between. Germline V gene lookup returns CDR1 SGHRS and CDR2 YFSETQ. Here the CDR3 DNA reads TGCGCCAGCAGCTTAGGGGACTTAACAGATACGCAGTATTTT. This codes for CASSLGDLTDTQYF.

The rearrangement links TRBV6-6 to TRBJ1-3; D ambiguous. CDR3 length: 16 residues. V dropped 1 base and J dropped 0 bases, with 10 bases sitting between them. The V gene's germline CDR1 is MNHNY and CDR2 SVGAGI (reference sequence). The CDR3 nucleotides read TGTGCCAGCAGTTACTTGTCCGGTCACTCTGGAAACACCATATATTTT. This sequence encodes CASSYLSGHSGNTIYF.

V and J are TRBV5-1 and TRBJ2-7; possibly TRBD1 for D (5 bases). Trimming removed 5 bases at V and 3 bases at J, with 12 bases between. Germline V gene lookup returns CDR1 SGHRS and CDR2 YFSETQ. The CDR3 extends over 13 amino acids. The CDR3 here is CASRIRESYEQYF. CDR3 in DNA: TGCGCCAGCAGGATCAGGGAAAGCTACGAGCAGTACTTC.

The gene calls are TRBV19 and TRBJ2-2; D is perhaps TRBD1 (6 bases). V lost 4 bases and J lost 6, with 15 bases in between. The CDR3 length is 15 residues. The V gene's germline CDR1 is LNHDA and CDR2 SQIVND (reference sequence). The CDR3 sequence: CASSTQGTGAGELFF. The CDR3 DNA reads TGTGCCAGTAGTACACAGGGTACGGGTGCCGGGGAGCTGTTTTTT. The whole variable domain, filled in from reference TRBV19 and TRBJ2-2, reads DGGITQSPKYLFRKEGQNVTLSCEQNLNHDAMYWYRQDPGQGLRLIYYSQIVNDFQKGDIAEGYSVSREKKESFPLTVTSAQKNPTAFYLCASSTQGTGAGELFFGEGSRLTVL.

The genes are TRBV7-9 and TRBJ1-2, with D hard to call. The CDR3 is 15 residues long. The germline CDR1 and CDR2 sequences are SEHNR and FQNEAQ (reference sequence). V lost 3 bases, J lost 1 base, and 12 bases lay in between. The DNA for the CDR3 is TGTGCCAGCAGCTTCGGTTTTTCTAGTAACTATGGCTACACCTTC. Translated, it gives CASSFGFSSNYGYTF.

The chain joins TRBV27 to TRBJ1-2; TRBD1 might be the D (6 bases). CDR1 is MNHEY and CDR2 is SMNVEV in the germline V gene (reference sequence). The CDR3 sequence is 15 residues long. V was shortened by 2 bases and J by 2 bases, with 12 bases between the two germline ends. Written as DNA, the CDR3 is TGTGCCAGCAGTTTAGCGGGGGGCACCAACTATGGCTACACCTTC. Translating it yields CASSLAGGTNYGYTF.

The sample holds a few counts of this clone. One junction end does not reproduce the germline sequence, and a read error may be involved. V usage is TRBV12-3 or TRBV12-4 and J usage is TRBJ2-7; 13 positions agree with TRBD2. The CDR3 has 12 amino acids. DNA of the CDR3: TGTGCCAGCAGTGAGTGGACTAGCGGGAGAGTCTTC. Translating gives CASSEWTSGRVF.

The chain employs TRBV6-5 and TRBJ1-5, with TRBD1 identical over 7 bases. The CDR3 length is 12 residues. The junction had 4 bases not matched to a gene; V was cut back by 7 bases and J by 7 bases. CDR1 and CDR2 from the germline V gene are MNHEY and SVGAGI. Written as DNA, the CDR3 is TGTGCCAGCACCCCAGGGGGGCAGCCCCAGCATTTT. Protein: CASTPGGQPQHF.

The chain carries TRBV7-9 and TRBJ2-7; tentative D call: TRBD1 (6 bases). The CDR3 extends over 14 amino acids. CDR1 is SEHNR, CDR2 FQNEAQ, per germline (reference sequence). The V end lost 6 bases, the J end lost 6 bases, and 18 bases lay between the germline ends. For the CDR3, the DNA is TGTGCCAGCAGTATCCGGGACCCGACAGGCGAGCAGTACTTC. The encoded protein is CASSIRDPTGEQYF. The full variable domain, rest sourced from reference TRBV7-9 and TRBJ2-7, is DTGVSQNPRHKITKRGQNVTFRCDPISEHNRLYWYRQTLGQGPEFLTYFQNEAQLEKSRLLSDRFSAERPKGSFSTLEIQRTEQGDSAMYLCASSIRDPTGEQYFGPGTRLTVT.

The rearrangement joins TRBV6-2 or TRBV6-3 to TRBJ1-1, with 9 bases that match TRBD1. Looked up from germline, CDR1 is MNHEY and CDR2 is SVGEGT. This CDR3 spans 15 amino acids. V lost 3 bases and J lost 3; bases outside the gene matches: 5. CDR3 sequence: CASSYDRGVDTEAFF. The CDR3, as DNA: TGTGCCAGCAGTTATGACAGGGGGGTGGACACTGAAGCTTTCTTT.

The rearrangement uses TRBV6-5 and TRBJ1-5, with unresolved D. This CDR3 is built from 13 residues. Trimming took 9 bases from V and 0 from J, leaving 9 bases between them. The germline V gene encodes CDR1 MNHEY and CDR2 SVGAGI. In nucleotides, the CDR3 is TGTGCCAGTAGAGGGTATAGCAATCAGCCCCAGCATTTT. Translated, it gives CASRGYSNQPQHF.

The rearrangement joins TRBV27 to TRBJ1-4; 8 bases are shared with TRBD1. V lost 5 bases, J lost 7 bases, and 6 bases stayed unmatched. CDR1 is MNHEY, CDR2 SMNVEV, per germline (reference sequence). The CDR3 has 14 residues. The CDR3 region is CASSPYDRGEKLFF. The CDR3 nucleotides read TGTGCCAGCAGTCCCTACGACAGGGGTGAAAAACTGTTTTTT.

This clone has only a few counts. J is TRBJ1-2 and V is TRBV6-4; D gene ambiguous. The germline V gene has CDR1 MRHNA and CDR2 SNTAGT. Trimming removed 7 bases at V and 3 bases at J, with 15 bases between. This CDR3 is 14 amino acids long. The CDR3 bases are TGTGCCAGCACATGTGCAGAGGCAGACTATGGCTACACCTTC. Translation gives CASTCAEADYGYTF.

The V and J genes are TRBV3-1 (or the pseudogene TRBV3-2) and TRBJ2-7; TRBD1 aligns across 7 bases. V was clipped by 6 bases and J by 0 bases; unmatched bases: 11. Per the germline V gene, CDR1 is LGHDT and CDR2 is YNNKEL (reference sequence). CDR3 length: 16 residues. CDR3 protein: CASSPYRGFHSYEQYF. CDR3 in DNA: TGTGCCAGCAGTCCTTACAGGGGTTTCCACTCCTACGAGCAGTACTTC.

As to this clone: The same CDR3 is also encoded by other DNA sequences in this sample. The chain uses TRBV19 and TRBJ1-2; D unclear. Germline V gives CDR1 LNHDA, CDR2 SQIVND (reference sequence). The CDR3 length is 11 residues. Trimming cost V 3 bases and J 8 bases, with 7 bases left between them. The CDR3 loop reads CASSIARGYTF. CDR3 DNA sequence: TGTGCCAGTAGTATCGCTCGGGGCTACACCTTC.

This rearrangement joins TRBV7-2 to TRBJ1-2; 9 nucleotides match TRBD1. With 5 bases clipped from V and 5 bases from J, the junction kept 9 bases outside the gene matches. This CDR3 region has 15 residues. Germline V gives CDR1 SGHTA, CDR2 FQGNSA. CDR3 in DNA: TGTGCCAGCAGCCGCCCGGGACAGGGCCTATATGGCTACACCTTC. It codes for CASSRPGQGLYGYTF.

The V and J genes are TRBV6-6 and TRBJ1-5; D gene ambiguous. The length of the CDR3 is 14 residues. Germline V gene data show CDR1 as MNHNY and CDR2 as SVGAGI (reference sequence). V was shortened by 6 bases and J by 0 bases, with 9 bases between the two germline ends. CDR3 region: CASRKTDSNQPQHF. For the CDR3, the DNA is TGTGCCAGCAGAAAAACAGATAGCAATCAGCCCCAGCATTTT.

The chain uses TRBV27 and TRBJ1-6; D gene unclear. CDR1 and CDR2 (germline): MNHEY, SMNVEV (reference sequence). The CDR3 is 14 residues long. V lost 5 bases and J 7 bases, leaving 12 bases between the germline ends. The CDR3 DNA sequence: TGTGCCAGCAGTGTACCGGCCGGGAATTCACCCCTCCACTTT. It codes for CASSVPAGNSPLHF.

CDR3 bases: TGTGCCAGCAGCAAAGTTGGCGGGGGCAGGGACACTGAAGCTTTCTTT. Residues: CASSKVGGGRDTEAFF. This chain connects TRBV21-1 to TRBJ1-1. TRBV21-1 is reported as a pseudogene. This CDR3 contains 16 residues.

J is TRBJ1-6 and V is TRBV6-6; D is uncertain. This CDR3 spans 11 amino acids. Trimming shortened V by 4 bases and J by 13 bases, and 8 bases separated the two germline ends. The germline CDR1 and CDR2 sequences are MNHNY and SVGAGI (reference sequence). The CDR3 sequence: CASSSLGPLHF. The CDR3 region has the DNA TGTGCCAGCAGTTCCTTGGGCCCCCTCCACTTT.

The V and J genes are TRBV19 and TRBJ1-1, with 9 bases aligning to TRBD1. V dropped 9 bases and J dropped 5; count of bases not matched to a gene: 10. The CDR3 runs to 14 residues. CDR1 LNHDA and CDR2 SQIVND come from the germline V gene (reference sequence). The CDR3 is CASTPGQGVTEAFF. Here the CDR3 DNA reads TGTGCCAGCACGCCGGGACAGGGTGTAACTGAAGCTTTCTTT.

V gene TRBV4-3 combines with J gene TRBJ1-5, with D hard to call. This CDR3 is 15 amino acids long. The germline gives CDR1 LGHNA, CDR2 YSLEER. V was shortened by 0 bases and J by 5 bases, with 11 bases between the two germline ends. The chain's CDR3 is CASSQDQLGDQPQHF. The CDR3 DNA reads as TGCGCCAGCAGCCAAGATCAACTGGGCGATCAGCCCCAGCATTTT.